This T cell receptor (beta chain) was recorded in a study of cytomegalovirus exposure and HLA in healthy donors. Findings and caveats of the study: Overall, some 160 TCR beta chains were annotated as cytomegalovirus-associated.

PCR used 60 Vbeta primers and 13 Jbeta primers. Sequenced by immunoSEQ multiplex PCR; TCRdb stores in-frame clones only, minus some. This table holds 150,000 to 200,000 clones, around 77% found once. This cohort consisted of healthy bone marrow donors. The CDR3 totals 12 residues. Trimming removed 4 bases at V and 8 bases at J, with 14 bases between. The germline V gene encodes CDR1 GTSNPN and CDR2 SVGIG (reference sequence). With regard to this clone: The antigen remains undetermined.

Material for sequencing was PBMCs. The genes are TRBV30 and TRBJ1-2; no firm D call. This sequence was found in a woman in her 30s in good health and CMV-seronegative. DNA for the CDR3: TGTGCCTGGACCTACGGGGAGGGCGGCTACACCTTC. It translates to CAWTYGEGGYTF.